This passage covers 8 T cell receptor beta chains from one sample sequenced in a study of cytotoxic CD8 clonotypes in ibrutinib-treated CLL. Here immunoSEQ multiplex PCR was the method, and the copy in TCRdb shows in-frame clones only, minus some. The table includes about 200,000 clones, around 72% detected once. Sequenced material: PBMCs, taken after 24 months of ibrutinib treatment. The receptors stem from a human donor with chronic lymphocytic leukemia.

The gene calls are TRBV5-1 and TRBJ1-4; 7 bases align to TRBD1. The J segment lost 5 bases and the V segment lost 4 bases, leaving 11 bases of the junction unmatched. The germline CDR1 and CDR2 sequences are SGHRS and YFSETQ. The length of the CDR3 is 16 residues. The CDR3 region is CASSPLVGTENEKLFF. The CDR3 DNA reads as TGCGCCAGCAGCCCCCTGGTCGGGACAGAAAATGAAAAACTGTTTTTT.

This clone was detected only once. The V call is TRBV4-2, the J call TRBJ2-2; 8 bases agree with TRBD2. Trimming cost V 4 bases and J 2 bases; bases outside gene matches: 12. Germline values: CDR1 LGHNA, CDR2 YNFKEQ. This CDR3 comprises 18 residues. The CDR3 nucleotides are TGTGCCAGCAGCCCCATTCCCGGACTAGCCACAAACACCGGGGAGCTGTTTTTT. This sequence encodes CASSPIPGLATNTGELFF.

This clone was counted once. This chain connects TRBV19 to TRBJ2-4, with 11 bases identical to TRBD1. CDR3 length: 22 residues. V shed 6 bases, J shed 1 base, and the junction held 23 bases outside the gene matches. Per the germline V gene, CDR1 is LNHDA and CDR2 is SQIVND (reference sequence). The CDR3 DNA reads TGTGCCAGTAGCTTACGAGGGGTACCGGACAGGGGGCCGAAAAGTGCCAAAAACATTCAGTACTTC. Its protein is CASSLRGVPDRGPKSAKNIQYF.

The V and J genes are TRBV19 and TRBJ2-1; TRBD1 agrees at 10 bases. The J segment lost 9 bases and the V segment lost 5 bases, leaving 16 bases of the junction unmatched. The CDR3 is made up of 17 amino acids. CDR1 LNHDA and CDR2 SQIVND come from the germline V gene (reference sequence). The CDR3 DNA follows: TGTGCCAGTAGTTCCAACGCCGGGACAGGGGCTACTGCTGAGCAGTTCTTC. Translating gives CASSSNAGTGATAEQFF.

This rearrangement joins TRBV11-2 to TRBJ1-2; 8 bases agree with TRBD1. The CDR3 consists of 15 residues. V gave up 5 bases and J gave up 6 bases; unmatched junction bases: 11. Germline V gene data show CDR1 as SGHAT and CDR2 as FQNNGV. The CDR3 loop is CASSPMTGAKNGYTF. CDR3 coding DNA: TGTGCCAGCAGCCCTATGACAGGGGCCAAGAATGGCTACACCTTC. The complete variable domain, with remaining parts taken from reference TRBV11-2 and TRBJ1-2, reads EAGVAQSPRYKIIEKRQSVAFWCNPISGHATLYWYQQILGQGPKLLIQFQNNGVVDDSQLPKDRFSAERLKGVDSTLKIQPAKLEDSAVYLCASSPMTGAKNGYTFGSGTRLTVV.

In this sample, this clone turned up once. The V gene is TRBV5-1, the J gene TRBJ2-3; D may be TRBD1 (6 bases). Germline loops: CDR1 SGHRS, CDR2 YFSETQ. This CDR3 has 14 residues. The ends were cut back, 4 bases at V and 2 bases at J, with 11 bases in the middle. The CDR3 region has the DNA TGCGCCAGCAGCATTACAGGGAACACAGATACGCAGTATTTT. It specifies CASSITGNTDTQYF.

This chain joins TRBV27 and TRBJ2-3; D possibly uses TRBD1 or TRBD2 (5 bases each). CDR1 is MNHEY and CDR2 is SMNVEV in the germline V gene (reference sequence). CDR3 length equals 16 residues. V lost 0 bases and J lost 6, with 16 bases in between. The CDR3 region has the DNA TGTGCCAGCAGTTTATCGGGGGATTTAGGTGCGGATACGCAGTATTTT. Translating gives CASSLSGDLGADTQYF.

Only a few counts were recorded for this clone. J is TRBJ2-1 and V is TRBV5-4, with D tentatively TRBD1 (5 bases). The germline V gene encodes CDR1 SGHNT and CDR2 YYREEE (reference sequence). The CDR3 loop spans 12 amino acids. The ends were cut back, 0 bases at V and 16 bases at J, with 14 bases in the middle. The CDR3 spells CASSLGDGARFF. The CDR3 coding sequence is TGTGCCAGCAGCTTGGGTGATGGGGCGCGATTCTTC.